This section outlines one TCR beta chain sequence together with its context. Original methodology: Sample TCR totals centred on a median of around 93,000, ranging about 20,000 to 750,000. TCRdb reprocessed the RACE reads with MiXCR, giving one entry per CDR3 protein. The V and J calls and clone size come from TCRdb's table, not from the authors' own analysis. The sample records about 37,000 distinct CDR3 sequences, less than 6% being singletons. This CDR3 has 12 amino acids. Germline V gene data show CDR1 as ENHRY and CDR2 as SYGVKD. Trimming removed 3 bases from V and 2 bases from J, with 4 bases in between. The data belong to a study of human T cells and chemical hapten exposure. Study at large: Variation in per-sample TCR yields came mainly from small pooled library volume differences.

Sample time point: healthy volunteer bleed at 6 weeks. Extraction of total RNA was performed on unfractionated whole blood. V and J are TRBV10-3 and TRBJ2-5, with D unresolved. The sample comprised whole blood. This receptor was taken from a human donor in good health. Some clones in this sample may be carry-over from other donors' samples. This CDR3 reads CAISDGQETQYF. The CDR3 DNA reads TGTGCCATCAGTGACGGTCAAGAGACCCAGTACTTC.